This section outlines one T cell receptor beta chain sequence together with its context. There are 12 residues in the CDR3. The V end lost 2 bases, the J end lost 4 bases, and 5 bases lay between the germline ends. This sample was taken from a study of T-cell reconstitution after alpha-beta-depleted transplantation in children. A TCRbeta library incorporating unique molecular identifiers was prepared. A single record per CDR3 protein comes from TCRdb applying MiXCR to the PCR reads. The sample has about 360,000 distinct CDR3 sequences, roughly 13% seen once. This sequence joins TRBV12-3 or TRBV12-4 and TRBJ2-5; D ambiguous. This clonotype was obtained from a human donor who donated a stem cell graft to a child with Fanconi anemia. Sample: PBMCs, taken from the stem cell graft. CDR3 bases: TGTGCCAGCAGTTTAAAGCCAGAGACCCAGTACTTC. Its protein product is CASSLKPETQYF.